One sample yielded the 31 T cell receptor beta chains listed below, sequenced in a study of identical twins. A single record per CDR3 protein comes from TCRdb applying MiXCR to the 5' RACE reads. Altogether about 570,000 distinct CDR3 sequences are present, more than 9% being singletons, with the ten largest covering approximately 3.2%. The same sample was also used in a study of yellow fever vaccine responses in identical twins.

The sequenced material came from PBMCs. Receptors were obtained from a young woman in good health.

This clonotype was seen repeatedly, ten times or more. V usage is TRBV19 and J usage is TRBJ2-7; maybe TRBD1 (6 bases). Germline values: CDR1 LNHDA, CDR2 SQIVND (reference sequence). This CDR3 spans 14 amino acids. The germline V and J ends were trimmed by 6 bases and 1 base, with 13 bases remaining between them. This CDR3 reads CASSYQQGSYEQYF. CDR3 nucleotide sequence: TGTGCCAGTAGCTACCAACAGGGTTCCTACGAGCAGTACTTC.

The rearrangement joins TRBV29-1 to TRBJ2-7, with TRBD1 matching over 9 bases. CDR3 length equals 13 residues. The germline gives CDR1 SQVTM, CDR2 ANQGSEA. V was clipped by 7 bases and J by 6 bases; unmatched bases: 10. Here the CDR3 DNA reads TGCAGCGCCCTTACAGGGGGCGAAGGCGAGCAGTACTTC. It codes for CSALTGGEGEQYF.

The rearrangement uses TRBV6-2 or TRBV6-3 and TRBJ2-6, with 10 bases lining up with TRBD1. CDR1 and CDR2 from the germline V gene are MNHEY and SVGEGT. Trimming removed 2 bases from V and 1 base from J; junction bases left unmatched: 11. This CDR3 contains 20 residues. This CDR3 is CASSYNRNRDRGSGANVLTF. The CDR3 nucleotides read TGTGCCAGCAGTTACAATCGTAACCGGGACAGGGGATCTGGGGCCAACGTCCTGACTTTC.

Turning to this clonotype: Since a much larger clone is just one base distant, this may be a read error. The V and J genes are TRBV3-1 and TRBJ2-1; D is tentatively TRBD1 or TRBD2 (6 bases each). The CDR3 loop spans 16 amino acids. Germline V gene data show CDR1 as LGHDT and CDR2 as YNNKEL (reference sequence). The CDR3 DNA is TGTGCCAGGAGCCAATATTTGGGGGGCTTAAGCAATGAGCAGTTCTTC. Translation: CARSQYLGGLSNEQFF.

This clonotype was seen ten or more times. This rearrangement joins TRBV15 to TRBJ2-1; TRBD1 might be the D (6 bases). CDR3 length: 16 amino acids. The ends were cut back, 3 bases at V and 2 bases at J, with 14 bases in the middle. Germline loops: CDR1 LNHNV, CDR2 YYDKDF (reference sequence). CDR3: CATSRERGGTYNEQFF. In nucleotides, the CDR3 is TGTGCCACCAGCAGGGAACGAGGGGGAACCTACAATGAGCAGTTCTTC.

This clonotype was observed a few times. The chain joins TRBV20-1 to TRBJ2-5, with 7 bases fitting TRBD2. The CDR3 consists of 15 residues. V trimming: 5 bases; J trimming: 5 bases; junction bases outside the gene matches: 14. The germline V gene has CDR1 DFQATT and CDR2 SNEGSKA (reference sequence). In nucleotides, the CDR3 is TGCAGTGCTCTTGTTAGGGCGGGGGTGGTGGAGACCCAGTACTTC. Translation gives CSALVRAGVVETQYF.

The chain employs TRBV7-9 and TRBJ1-4; tentative D call: TRBD1 (5 bases). Trimming removed 5 bases from V and 3 bases from J, with 13 bases in between. This CDR3 is 15 amino acids long. The V gene's germline CDR1 is SEHNR and CDR2 FQNEAQ (reference sequence). Here the CDR3 DNA reads TGTGCCAGCAGCCCGGTCGGGGCCCCTAATGAAAAACTGTTTTTT. It is translated as CASSPVGAPNEKLFF.

This clonotype was counted at least ten times. The chain recombines TRBV6-2 or TRBV6-3 with TRBJ2-7, with 7 bases lining up with TRBD1. Trimming took 7 bases from V and 6 from J; bases not matched to a gene: 18. The CDR3 contains 16 residues. The germline CDR1 and CDR2 sequences are MNHEY and SVGEGT. The CDR3 nucleotides read TGTGCCAGCACTTTCTTGCCCGGGACAGCAATGTCCGAGCAGTACTTC. Encoded protein: CASTFLPGTAMSEQYF.

The J gene is TRBJ2-2, the V gene TRBV7-2, with D hard to call. This CDR3 contains 17 residues. Germline V gives CDR1 SGHTA, CDR2 FQGNSA. Trimming took 2 bases from V and 0 from J, leaving 13 bases between them. CDR3 sequence reads: CASSLPTDNSNTGELFF. CDR3 nucleotide sequence: TGTGCCAGCAGCTTACCCACAGACAACTCGAACACCGGGGAGCTGTTTTTT.

This clonotype has a count of ten or more. This chain connects TRBV20-1 to TRBJ2-7; TRBD1 matches 7 bases. Trimming took 5 bases from V and 3 from J; bases not matched to a gene: 10. Germline CDR1 DFQATT, CDR2 SNEGSKA (reference sequence). This CDR3 has 14 residues. CDR3 region: CSARDLGQVYEQYF. The CDR3 bases are TGCAGTGCTCGGGATTTAGGACAGGTCTACGAGCAGTACTTC.

Many counts were recorded for this clonotype. J is TRBJ2-3 and V is TRBV4-1; D remains unclear. V was trimmed by 3 bases and J by 2 bases, leaving 15 bases between them. The length of the CDR3 is 16 residues. Germline CDR1 and CDR2: MGHRA and YSYEKL. The CDR3 DNA follows: TGCGCCAGCAGCCACCAGGACCTTTTCATCACAGATACGCAGTATTTT. It specifies CASSHQDLFITDTQYF.

This chain joins TRBV5-5 and TRBJ2-1, with 9 bases fitting TRBD1. The J segment lost 6 bases and the V segment lost 1 base, leaving 8 bases of the junction unmatched. The germline gives CDR1 SGHKS, CDR2 YYEKEE (reference sequence). This CDR3 region has 16 residues. The DNA for the CDR3 is TGTGCCAGCAGCTTGAGGGGGGACAGGGTGGTCAATGAGCAGTTCTTC. This gives the protein CASSLRGDRVVNEQFF.

This rearrangement joins TRBV2 to TRBJ2-1; TRBD2 agrees at 7 bases. From germline, CDR1 is SNHLY and CDR2 FYNNEI. Trimming cost V 6 bases and J 2 bases; bases outside gene matches: 7. The CDR3 contains 15 residues. In DNA, the CDR3 is TGTGCCAGCAGAGCAGGGACTACTACCTACAATGAGCAGTTCTTC. Protein: CASRAGTTTYNEQFF.

In its sample, this clonotype was seen many times. The gene calls are TRBV12-3 or TRBV12-4 and TRBJ1-1, with D hard to call. With 5 bases removed from V and 1 base from J, the gap between germline ends came to 8 bases. The CDR3 consists of 13 residues. The CDR3 protein is CASSMDENTEAFF. Written as DNA, the CDR3 is TGTGCCAGCAGTATGGACGAGAACACTGAAGCTTTCTTT.

CDR3 sequence: CSARSQGLARVHEQYF. The CDR3 nucleotides read TGCAGTGCTAGGTCACAAGGACTAGCGAGGGTCCACGAGCAGTACTTC. This chain joins TRBV20-1 and TRBJ2-7; 9 nucleotides match TRBD2. Losses at the gene ends were 3 bases for V and 5 bases for J; bases not matched to a gene: 14. This CDR3 has 16 residues. Germline V lookup: CDR1 DFQATT, CDR2 SNEGSKA (reference sequence).

The chain links TRBV2 to TRBJ1-4; 9 bases align to TRBD1. Germline V gene sequence: CDR1 SNHLY, CDR2 FYNNEI. The CDR3 is 16 amino acids. V lost 8 bases, J lost 0 bases, and 7 bases stayed unmatched. The CDR3 bases are TGTGCCAGCTCCCGGGACAGGGTTACAACTAATGAAAAACTGTTTTTT. Its translation: CASSRDRVTTNEKLFF.

This chain links TRBV20-1 with TRBJ2-1, with 9 nucleotides matching TRBD2. V dropped 6 bases and J dropped 3; count of bases not matched to a gene: 6. The germline gives CDR1 DFQATT, CDR2 SNEGSKA (reference sequence). The CDR3 is made up of 14 amino acids. CDR3 DNA sequence: TGCAGTGCCTCAGTAGCGGGGGACTACAATGAGCAGTTCTTC. Translated: CSASVAGDYNEQFF.

The chain is built from TRBV9 and TRBJ1-1, with TRBD1 as a possible D gene (6 bases). V was shortened by 0 bases and J by 1 base, with 10 bases between the two germline ends. The CDR3 contains 15 residues. Germline CDR1 is SGDLS and CDR2 is YYNGEE. The CDR3 sequence is CASSVGRTANTEAFF. Written as DNA, the CDR3 is TGTGCCAGCAGCGTAGGACGGACAGCGAACACTGAAGCTTTCTTT.

This clonotype was counted only a few times. The chain recombines TRBV20-1 with TRBJ1-3; TRBD1 aligns across 7 bases. CDR1 is DFQATT and CDR2 is SNEGSKA in the germline V gene (reference sequence). V shed 5 bases and J 5 bases; nucleotides not matched to a gene: 24. The CDR3 loop spans 19 amino acids. The CDR3 protein is CSASHPGDSWQSVRNTIYF. The CDR3 DNA reads as TGCAGTGCTTCTCACCCCGGGGACAGTTGGCAGTCTGTTCGAAACACCATATATTTT.

The sample holds a few counts of this clonotype. The chain combines TRBV7-2 with TRBJ2-5; no clear D gene. V was pared by 5 bases and J by 3 bases, with 10 bases between. Per germline, CDR1 SGHTA and CDR2 FQGNSA. The CDR3 totals 13 residues. The CDR3 nucleotides read TGTGCCAGCAGCCCCGCTGAGGAAGAGACCCAGTACTTC. Amino acid sequence: CASSPAEEETQYF.

This clonotype occurred many times. The DNA for the CDR3 is TGTGCCAGCAGTTACTCGAGCGGGGGGGGCCTAAATGAGCAGTTCTTC. Its protein is CASSYSSGGGLNEQFF. V and J are TRBV6-5 and TRBJ2-1, with TRBD2 identical over 10 bases. J lost 7 bases, V lost 0 bases, and 6 bases had no gene match. The CDR3 consists of 16 residues. CDR1 is MNHEY, CDR2 SVGAGI, per germline.

This clonotype was recorded many times. The chain joins TRBV7-9 to TRBJ1-4; D unresolved. Per the germline V gene, CDR1 is SEHNR and CDR2 is FQNEAQ (reference sequence). The CDR3 extends over 15 amino acids. Trimming took off 5 bases at V and 8 bases at J, with 18 bases between the two ends. The CDR3 sequence: CASSERVVREEKLFF. DNA for the CDR3: TGTGCCAGCAGCGAAAGGGTGGTTCGGGAGGAAAAACTGTTTTTT.

This clonotype showed up just a few times. V usage is TRBV7-2 and J usage is TRBJ2-2; D unclear. The CDR3 is made up of 14 amino acids. With 0 bases removed from V and 5 bases from J, the gap between germline ends came to 7 bases. CDR1 is SGHTA, CDR2 FQGNSA, per germline. CDR3 DNA: TGTGCCAGCAGCTTAGCTCTGGGTACCGGGGAGCTGTTTTTT. This encodes CASSLALGTGELFF.

This clonotype was detected ten times or more. Relative to the germline gene, one junction end is altered; a read error may explain this. The chain carries TRBV11-1 and TRBJ2-5; D perhaps matches TRBD1 (6 bases). The CDR3 loop spans 15 amino acids. Per the germline V gene, CDR1 is SGHAT and CDR2 is FQDESV (reference sequence). The CDR3 nucleotides read TGTGCCAGCAGTTTAGGGCAGGGACAACAAGAGACCCAGTACTTC. Its translation is CASSLGQGQQETQYF.

The chain couples TRBV5-1 to TRBJ2-7; TRBD1 aligns across 7 bases. This CDR3 is built from 16 residues. Germline CDR1 SGHRS, CDR2 YFSETQ. Trimming took 0 bases from V and 4 from J; bases not matched to a gene: 10. CDR3 region: CASSLGQGVSTYEQYF. CDR3 DNA: TGCGCCAGCAGCTTGGGACAGGGCGTCTCTACTTACGAGCAGTACTTC.

V gene TRBV6-2 or TRBV6-3 combines with J gene TRBJ2-1; 9 bases are shared with TRBD2. From germline, CDR1 is MNHEY and CDR2 SVGEGT. J lost 2 bases, V lost 0 bases, and 2 bases had no gene match. This CDR3 is built from 16 residues. The CDR3 protein is CASSYSGGRAYNEQFF. CDR3 nucleotide sequence: TGTGCCAGCAGTTACTCGGGCGGGAGGGCCTACAATGAGCAGTTCTTC.

V and J are TRBV27 and TRBJ1-1, with a weak D call TRBD1 (6 bases). Trimming left V 3 bases short and J 6 bases short, with 11 bases between. CDR1 and CDR2 (germline): MNHEY, SMNVEV (reference sequence). This CDR3 comprises 13 residues. CDR3: CASSLAHRAEAFF. DNA for the CDR3: TGTGCCAGCAGTTTGGCCCACAGGGCTGAAGCTTTCTTT.

This clonotype was counted only a few times. One end of the junction fails to match germline, which may point to a read error. The chain couples TRBV3-1 to TRBJ1-4; D unclear. CDR3 size: 18 residues. Germline V CDR1 and CDR2: LGHDT, YNNKEL (reference sequence). CDR3 coding DNA: TGTGCCAGCAGCCGAAATTTCACATCCGGACGGACTAATCAAAAACTGTTTTTT. Its protein product is CASSRNFTSGRTNQKLFF. Full variable domain (remainder filled in from reference TRBV3-1 and TRBJ1-4): DTAVSQTPKYLVTQMGNDKSIKCEQNLGHDTMYWYKQDSKKFLKIMFSYNNKELIINETVPNRFSPKSPDKAHLNLHINSLELGDSAVYFCASSRNFTSGRTNQKLFFGSGTQLSVL.

The rearrangement uses TRBV2 and TRBJ2-7, with TRBD1 matching over 7 bases. Looked up from germline, CDR1 is SNHLY and CDR2 is FYNNEI. With V trimmed by 7 bases and J by 1 base, 7 bases remained unmatched. The CDR3 length is 14 residues. CDR3 DNA sequence: TGTGCCAGCATCTGGGACAGACCGTCCTACGAGCAGTACTTC. Amino acids: CASIWDRPSYEQYF. The variable domain in full, with the rest retrieved from reference TRBV2 and TRBJ2-7, is EPEVTQTPSHQVTQMGQEVILRCVPISNHLYFYWYRQILGQKVEFLVSFYNNEISEKSEIFDDQFSVERPDGSNFTLKIRSTKLEDSAMYFCASIWDRPSYEQYFGPGTRLTVT.

The chain couples TRBV5-1 to TRBJ2-1; D is possibly TRBD2 (5 bases). Trimming took 4 bases from V and 12 from J, leaving 11 bases between them. The CDR3 has 11 residues. Looked up from germline, CDR1 is SGHRS and CDR2 is YFSETQ. The CDR3 sequence: CASSLGDRQFF. The CDR3 DNA follows: TGCGCCAGCAGCCTCGGGGATCGGCAGTTCTTC.

This chain connects TRBV28 to TRBJ2-7; D is unresolved. The V and J ends lost 11 bases and 0 bases respectively, with 8 bases between them. In germline, CDR1 is MDHEN, CDR2 SYDVKM. This CDR3 contains 11 residues. The CDR3 DNA reads as TGTGCCGTGACGGCCTCCTACGAGCAGTACTTC. It encodes CAVTASYEQYF.